This TCR beta chain is drawn from a study of blood T cell repertoires in COVID-19. Study in general: Donors in the United States, Italy and Spain gave samples during acute or convalescent COVID-19. PBMCs, B-cell-depleted T cells, or T cells were the source of the cDNA or gDNA that made up the material.

CDR3 size: 14 residues. The germline V gene encodes CDR1 SGHVS and CDR2 FNYEAQ. Deletions cut 1 base from V and 4 bases from J, with 10 bases between. In the source study's methods: Estimation of nucleated cell counts was performed using reference gene primer amplification. The data were produced by immunoSEQ multiplex PCR, yet TCRdb's version contains in-frame clones alone and is incomplete. That table is the source of V, J and clone size, and D and trimming were worked out from the DNA. The data show about 60,000 clones, around 85% seen once. Only one count was recorded for this clone. The gene calls are TRBV7-6 and TRBJ1-2; TRBD1 is a possible D gene (6 bases). Sequencing used peripheral blood. This receptor was identified in a woman between 65 and 79 years old with acute or convalescent COVID-19. CDR3 DNA: TGTGCCAGCAGCTTAGACACAGGGCCCTATGGCTACACCTTC. It encodes CASSLDTGPYGYTF.